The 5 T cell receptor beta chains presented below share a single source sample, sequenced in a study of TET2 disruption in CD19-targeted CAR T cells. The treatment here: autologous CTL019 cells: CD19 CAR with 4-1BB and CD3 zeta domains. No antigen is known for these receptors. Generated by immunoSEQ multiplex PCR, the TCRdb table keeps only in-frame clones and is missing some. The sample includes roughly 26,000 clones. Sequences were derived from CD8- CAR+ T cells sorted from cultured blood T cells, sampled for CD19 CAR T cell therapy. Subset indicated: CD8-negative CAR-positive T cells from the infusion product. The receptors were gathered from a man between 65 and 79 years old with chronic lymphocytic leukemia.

CDR3 DNA, as far as it was read: TGTGCCAGCAGCTTGGACTCCCTACTCGGTGGT. Protein: CASSLDSLLGG. The CDR3 as a whole reads CASSLDSLLGGQYF. The chain combines TRBV5-5 with TRBJ2-4; D is unresolved. The CDR3 extends 3 residues past the end of the read, so its final part is completed from the germline J gene. The CDR3 consists of 14 residues. Germline V gives CDR1 SGHKS, CDR2 YYEKEE (reference sequence).

CDR3 bases read: TGTGCCAGCAGCATGACTCGCAATGAG. Protein: CASSMTRNE. Given in full, the CDR3 is CASSMTRNEQFF. The chain recombines TRBV7-8 with TRBJ2-1; D is uncertain. The read finishes 3 residues shy of the CDR3 end, and the germline J gene is used to complete it. From germline, CDR1 is SGHVS and CDR2 FQNEAQ. CDR3 length: 12 amino acids. V gave up 5 bases and J gave up 6 bases, with 8 bases separating them.

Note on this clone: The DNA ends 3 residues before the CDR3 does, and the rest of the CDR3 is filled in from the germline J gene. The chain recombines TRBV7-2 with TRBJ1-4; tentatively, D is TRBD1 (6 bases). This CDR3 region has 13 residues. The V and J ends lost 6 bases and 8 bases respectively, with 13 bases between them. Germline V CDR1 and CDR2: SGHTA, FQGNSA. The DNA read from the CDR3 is TGTGCCAGCAGGGGACAATTGGGCGAAAAA. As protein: CASRGQLGEK. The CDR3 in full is CASRGQLGEKLFF.

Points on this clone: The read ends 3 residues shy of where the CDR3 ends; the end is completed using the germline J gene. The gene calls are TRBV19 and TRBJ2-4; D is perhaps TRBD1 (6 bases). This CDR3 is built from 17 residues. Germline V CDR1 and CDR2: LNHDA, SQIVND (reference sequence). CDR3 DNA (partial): TGTGCCAGTAGTCCGTACTTCGGGACACTTACTAACTATGGT. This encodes CASSPYFGTLTNYG. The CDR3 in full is CASSPYFGTLTNYGQYF.

This chain's CDR3 is CASSLSPGRGEKLFF. CDR3 DNA, as far as it was read: TGTGCCAGCAGTTTATCTCCAGGGCGGGGTGAAAAA. V is TRBV28 and J is TRBJ1-4, with D perhaps TRBD1 (5 bases). From the germline J gene comes the end of the CDR3, since the read stops 3 residues before it. The CDR3 extends over 15 amino acids. V was cut by 1 base and J by 7 bases, with 13 bases left in between. CDR1 and CDR2 from the germline V gene are MDHEN and SYDVKM.